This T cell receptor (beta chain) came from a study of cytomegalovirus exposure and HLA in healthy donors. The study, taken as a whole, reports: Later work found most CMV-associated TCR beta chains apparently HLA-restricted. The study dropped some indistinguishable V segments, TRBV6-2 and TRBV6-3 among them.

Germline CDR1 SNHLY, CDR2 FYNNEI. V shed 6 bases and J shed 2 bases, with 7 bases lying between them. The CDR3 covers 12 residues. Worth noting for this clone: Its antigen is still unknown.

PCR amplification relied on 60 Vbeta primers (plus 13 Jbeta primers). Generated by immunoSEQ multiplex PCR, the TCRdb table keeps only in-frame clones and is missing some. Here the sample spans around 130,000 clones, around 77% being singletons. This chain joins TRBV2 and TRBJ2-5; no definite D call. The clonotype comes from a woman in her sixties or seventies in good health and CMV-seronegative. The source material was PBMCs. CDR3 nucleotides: TGTGCCAGCAGCGAGGCTCAAGAGACCCAGTACTTC. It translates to CASSEAQETQYF.